One T cell receptor (beta chain) is described in this entry. Antigen: not known. ViraFEST expansion of antigen-specific CD4+ T cells with viral peptide pools preceded sequencing. Subsequent to less than twelve days of culture, CD4+ T cells were isolated. This person's SARS-CoV-2 infection, confirmed by PCR, occurred between March and December 2020. Clones were sequenced by immunoSEQ multiplex PCR, and TCRdb holds only the in-frame ones, with some missing. The repertoire holds tens of thousands of clones, with 60% to 80% as singletons. The sample comes from a study of vaccination effects on CD4 cells after COVID-19. The CDR3 spans 13 residues. V lost 6 bases to trimming and J lost 8 bases; unmatched junction nucleotides: 9. The germline V gene encodes CDR1 KGHSH and CDR2 LQKENI.

J is TRBJ1-2 and V is TRBV18; TRBD1 aligns across 7 bases. The specimen was CD4+ T cells from PBMCs cultured with HCoV-NL63 spike peptides, collected before COVID-19 vaccination. This TCR came from a human donor who had a prior SARS-CoV-2 infection. The CDR3 bases are TGTGCCAGCTCCCTCGACAGGGAGGAAGGCTACACCTTC. Encoded protein: CASSLDREEGYTF.